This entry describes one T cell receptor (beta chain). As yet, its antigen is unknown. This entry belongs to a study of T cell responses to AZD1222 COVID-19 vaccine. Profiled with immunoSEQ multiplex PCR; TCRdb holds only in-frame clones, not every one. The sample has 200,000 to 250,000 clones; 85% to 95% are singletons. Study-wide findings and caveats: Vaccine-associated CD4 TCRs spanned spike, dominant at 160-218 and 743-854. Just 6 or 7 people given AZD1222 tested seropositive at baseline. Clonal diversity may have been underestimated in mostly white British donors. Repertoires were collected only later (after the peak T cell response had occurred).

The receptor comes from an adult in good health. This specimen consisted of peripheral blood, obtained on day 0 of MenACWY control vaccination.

CDR3 nucleotide sequence: TGTGCCAGCAGTTTAGTATCGATGGGACAGCCCCAGCATTTT. This encodes CASSLVSMGQPQHF. The chain recombines TRBV28 with TRBJ1-5; D gene unclear. V was shortened by 2 bases and J by 7 bases, with 12 bases between the two germline ends. Germline CDR1 is MDHEN and CDR2 is SYDVKM. The CDR3 runs to 14 residues.